This record covers a single T cell receptor (beta chain). A much more abundant neighbour one base away suggests this may be a read error. This specimen belongs to a study of T cells in Graves' hyperthyroidism and ophthalmopathy. Using RNA transcripts as the source, TCR beta CDR3 regions were amplified. During a first-round RT-PCR of the TCR CDR3, the HTBI primer set was used. Each CDR3 protein gets one entry after TCRdb re-called the multiplex PCR reads with MiXCR. The sample carries hundreds of thousands of distinct CDR3 sequences, over 40% recorded once. The sample taken for sequencing was peripheral blood or thyroid tissue (not recorded which). This TCR was recovered from an adult man with Graves' disease, either hyperthyroidism or ophthalmopathy (not recorded which).

The CDR3 DNA reads as TGTGCCAGCAGTTCCCGGGTCAGGGTTTACTTC. This translates into CASSSRVRVYF. The chain links TRBV7-9 to TRBJ2-7, with D perhaps matching TRBD1 (5 bases). This CDR3 contains 11 residues. V gave up 6 bases and J gave up 13 bases, with 16 bases separating them. Germline V gene lookup returns CDR1 SEHNR and CDR2 FQNEAQ (reference sequence).